The source of this T cell receptor beta chain is a study of T cell repertoires in cytomegalovirus infection. Study summary: From public TCR beta signatures came an indication of both CMV infection and matching HLA type.

About this clonotype itself: What it binds is unknown.

TCRdb analysed the reads with MiXCR anew, one entry per CDR3 protein. In the table there are about 530,000 distinct CDR3 sequences, approximately 25% of which are singletons. Whole-study findings and limits: Summed frequency of shared TCR beta families picked out CMV carriers who also had the relevant HLA.

V was clipped by 6 bases and J by 0 bases; unmatched bases: 11. The CDR3 runs 18 residues. Looked up from germline, CDR1 is SGHTA and CDR2 is FQGNSA. The sample consisted of PBMCs. The TCR was taken from a human donor in good health (CMV status not recorded). Some clones in this sample may be carry-over from other donors' samples. This chain links TRBV7-2 with TRBJ2-6; 7 nucleotides line up with TRBD1. The CDR3 nucleotides are TGTGCCAGCAGACTCAAGGACAGGTTCCTCTCTGGGGCCAACGTCCTGACTTTC. This encodes CASRLKDRFLSGANVLTF.